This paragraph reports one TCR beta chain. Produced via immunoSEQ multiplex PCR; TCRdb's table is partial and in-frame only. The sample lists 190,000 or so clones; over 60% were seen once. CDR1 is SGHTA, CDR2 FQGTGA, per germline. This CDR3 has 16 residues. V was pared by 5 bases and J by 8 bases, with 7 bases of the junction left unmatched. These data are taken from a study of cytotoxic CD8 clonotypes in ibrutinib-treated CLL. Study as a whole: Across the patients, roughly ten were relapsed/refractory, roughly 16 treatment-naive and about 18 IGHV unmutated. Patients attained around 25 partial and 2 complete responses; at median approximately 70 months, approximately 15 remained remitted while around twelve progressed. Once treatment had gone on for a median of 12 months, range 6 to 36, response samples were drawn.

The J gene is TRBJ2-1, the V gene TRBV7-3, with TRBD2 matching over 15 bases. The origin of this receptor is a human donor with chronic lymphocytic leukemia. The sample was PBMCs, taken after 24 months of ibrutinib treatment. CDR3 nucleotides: TGTGCCAGCAGCCAAGGACTAGCGGGAGGGTGGGATGAGCAGTTCTTC. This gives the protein CASSQGLAGGWDEQFF.